The T cell receptor (beta chain) described here comes from a study of cytomegalovirus exposure and HLA in healthy donors. Whole-study findings and limits: Diagnosis of cytomegalovirus status made by the classifier reportedly showed high specificity and sensitivity. Because they were indistinguishable, some V segments, including TRBV6-2 and TRBV6-3, were excluded. It was reported in a later analysis that an Asian-associated ancestry cluster showed fewer N-insertions than the roughly 660-donor mean.

The V gene's germline CDR1 is KGHSH and CDR2 LQKENI. The CDR3 sequence is 16 residues long. With V trimmed by 2 bases and J by 4 bases, 5 bases remained unmatched. PCR amplification relied on 60 Vbeta primers (plus 13 Jbeta primers). Here immunoSEQ multiplex PCR was the method, and the copy in TCRdb shows in-frame clones only, minus some. The data contain roughly 220,000 clones, roughly three quarters of them singletons. As for this clone: The antigen is undetermined.

Healthy bone marrow donors made up the cohort. The receptor was derived from a man aged 45-65 years in good health and CMV-seronegative. Sequencing was done on a sample of PBMCs. This rearrangement joins TRBV18 to TRBJ2-5; the match to TRBD2 covers 12 bases. The CDR3 loop is CASSPGLAGRGETQYF. The CDR3 bases are TGTGCCAGCTCACCAGGACTAGCGGGAAGGGGAGAGACCCAGTACTTC. Drawing the rest from reference TRBV18 and TRBJ2-5, the complete variable domain is NAGVMQNPRHLVRRRGQEARLRCSPMKGHSHVYWYRQLPEEGLKFMVYLQKENIIDESGMPKERFSAEFPKEGPSILRIQQVVRGDSAAYFCASSPGLAGRGETQYFGPGTRLLVL.